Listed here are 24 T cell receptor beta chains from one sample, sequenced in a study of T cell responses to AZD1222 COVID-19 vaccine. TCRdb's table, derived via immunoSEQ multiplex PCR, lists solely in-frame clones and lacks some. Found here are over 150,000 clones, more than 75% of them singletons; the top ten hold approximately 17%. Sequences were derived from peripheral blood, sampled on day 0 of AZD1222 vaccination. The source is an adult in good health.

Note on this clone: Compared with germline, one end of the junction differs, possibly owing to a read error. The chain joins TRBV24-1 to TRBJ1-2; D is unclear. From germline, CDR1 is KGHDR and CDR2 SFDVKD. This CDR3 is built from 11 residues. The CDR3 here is CATSEGISLIF. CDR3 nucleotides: TGTGCCACCAGTGAGGGGATCTCTCTGATTTTC.

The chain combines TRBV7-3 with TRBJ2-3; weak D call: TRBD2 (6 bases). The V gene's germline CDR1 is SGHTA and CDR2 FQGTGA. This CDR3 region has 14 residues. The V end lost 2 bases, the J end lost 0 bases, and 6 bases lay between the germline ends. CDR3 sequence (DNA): TGTGCCAGCAGCTTAGGGACTAGCACAGATACGCAGTATTTT. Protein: CASSLGTSTDTQYF.

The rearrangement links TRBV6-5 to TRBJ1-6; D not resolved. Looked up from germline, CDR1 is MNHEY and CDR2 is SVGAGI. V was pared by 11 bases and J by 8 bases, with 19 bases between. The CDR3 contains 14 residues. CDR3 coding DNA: TGTGCCGCCAGGCCGGCAGGTACGGATTCACCCCTCCACTTT. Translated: CAARPAGTDSPLHF.

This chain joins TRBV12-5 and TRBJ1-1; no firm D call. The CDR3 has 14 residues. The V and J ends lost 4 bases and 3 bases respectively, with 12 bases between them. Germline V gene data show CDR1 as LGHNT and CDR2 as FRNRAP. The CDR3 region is CASGSSPGHTEAFF. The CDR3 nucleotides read TGTGCTAGTGGTTCCTCCCCCGGACACACTGAAGCTTTCTTT.

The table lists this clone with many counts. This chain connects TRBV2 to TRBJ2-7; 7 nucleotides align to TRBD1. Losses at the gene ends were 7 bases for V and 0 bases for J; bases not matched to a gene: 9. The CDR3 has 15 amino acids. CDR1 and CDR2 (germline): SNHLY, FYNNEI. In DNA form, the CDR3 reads TGTGCCAGCACTACTCAGGGACAGAGCTCCTACGAGCAGTACTTC. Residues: CASTTQGQSSYEQYF.

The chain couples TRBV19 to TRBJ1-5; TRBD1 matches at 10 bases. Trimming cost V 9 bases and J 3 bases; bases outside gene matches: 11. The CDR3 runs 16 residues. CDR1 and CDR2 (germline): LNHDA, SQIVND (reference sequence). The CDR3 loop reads CASQGRDRGTNQPQHF. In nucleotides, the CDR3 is TGTGCCAGCCAGGGTAGGGACAGGGGAACCAATCAGCCCCAGCATTTT.

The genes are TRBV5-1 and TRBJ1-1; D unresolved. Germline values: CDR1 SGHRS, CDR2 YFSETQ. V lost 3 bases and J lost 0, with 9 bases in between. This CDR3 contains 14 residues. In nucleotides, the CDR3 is TGCGCCAGCAGCTCGCTAAACTTGAACACTGAAGCTTTCTTT. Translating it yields CASSSLNLNTEAFF. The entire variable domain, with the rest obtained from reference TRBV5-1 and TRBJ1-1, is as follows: KAGVTQTPRYLIKTRGQQVTLSCSPISGHRSVSWYQQTPGQGLQFLFEYFSETQRNKGNFPGRFSGRQFSNSRSEMNVSTLELGDSALYLCASSSLNLNTEAFFGQGTRLTVV.

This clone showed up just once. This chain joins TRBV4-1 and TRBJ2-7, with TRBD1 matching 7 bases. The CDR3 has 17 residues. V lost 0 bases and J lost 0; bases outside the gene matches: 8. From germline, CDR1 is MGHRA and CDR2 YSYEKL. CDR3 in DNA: TGCGCCAGCAGCCAAGACCTCAGACAGGGCGGCTCCTACGAGCAGTACTTC. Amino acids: CASSQDLRQGGSYEQYF.

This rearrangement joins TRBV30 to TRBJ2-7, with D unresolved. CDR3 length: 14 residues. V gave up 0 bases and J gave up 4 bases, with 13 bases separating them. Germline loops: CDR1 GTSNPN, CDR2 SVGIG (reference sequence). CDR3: CAWSVSGYGYEQYF. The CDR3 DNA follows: TGTGCCTGGAGTGTATCTGGTTACGGGTACGAGCAGTACTTC.

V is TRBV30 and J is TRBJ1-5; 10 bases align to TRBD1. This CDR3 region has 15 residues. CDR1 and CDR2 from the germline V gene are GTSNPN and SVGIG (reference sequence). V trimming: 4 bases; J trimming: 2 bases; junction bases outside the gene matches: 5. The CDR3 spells CAWNTGTGGNQPQHF. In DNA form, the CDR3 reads TGTGCCTGGAATACCGGGACAGGGGGCAATCAGCCCCAGCATTTT. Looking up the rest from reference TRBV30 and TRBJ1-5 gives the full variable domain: SQTIHQWPATLVQPVGSPLSLECTVEGTSNPNLYWYRQAAGRGLQLLFYSVGIGQISSEVPQNLSASRPQDRQFILSSKKLLLSDSGFYLCAWNTGTGGNQPQHFGDGTRLSIL.

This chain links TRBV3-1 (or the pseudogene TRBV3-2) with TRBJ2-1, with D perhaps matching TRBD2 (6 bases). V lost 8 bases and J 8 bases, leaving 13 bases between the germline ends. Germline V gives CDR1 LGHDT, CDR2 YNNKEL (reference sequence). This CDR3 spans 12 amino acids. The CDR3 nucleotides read TGTGCCAGCGTAGGACTATCCTATGAGCAGTTCTTC. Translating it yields CASVGLSYEQFF.

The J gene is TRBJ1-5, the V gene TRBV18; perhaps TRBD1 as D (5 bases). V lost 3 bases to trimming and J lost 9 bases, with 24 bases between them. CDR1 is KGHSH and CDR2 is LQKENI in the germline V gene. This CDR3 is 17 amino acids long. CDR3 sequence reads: CASSPSASGTVEGPQHF. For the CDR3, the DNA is TGTGCCAGCTCACCGTCAGCCTCCGGGACCGTCGAGGGGCCCCAGCATTTT.

In DNA, the CDR3 is TGCGCCAGCAGCTGGGGGGGCTGGAACGAACAGAGATCATACGAGCAGTACTTC. Protein product: CASSWGGWNEQRSYEQYF. The chain couples TRBV5-1 to TRBJ2-7; D perhaps matches TRBD2 (7 bases). Germline V lookup: CDR1 SGHRS, CDR2 YFSETQ. Trimming took 3 bases from V and 4 from J, leaving 26 bases between them. The CDR3 runs 18 residues.

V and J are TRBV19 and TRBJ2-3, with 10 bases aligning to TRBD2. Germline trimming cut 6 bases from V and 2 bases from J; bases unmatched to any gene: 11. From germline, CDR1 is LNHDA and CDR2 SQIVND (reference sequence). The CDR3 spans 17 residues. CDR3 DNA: TGTGCCAGTAGCGAGGGGGTTAGCGGGGGGCCCACAGATACGCAGTATTTT. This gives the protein CASSEGVSGGPTDTQYF.

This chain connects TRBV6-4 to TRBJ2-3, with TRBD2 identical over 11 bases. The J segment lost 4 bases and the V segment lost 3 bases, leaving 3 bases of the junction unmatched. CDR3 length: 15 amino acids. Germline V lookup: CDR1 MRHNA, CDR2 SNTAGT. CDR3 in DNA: TGTGCCAGCAGTGAACTAGCGGGAGAGTCAGATACGCAGTATTTT. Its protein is CASSELAGESDTQYF.

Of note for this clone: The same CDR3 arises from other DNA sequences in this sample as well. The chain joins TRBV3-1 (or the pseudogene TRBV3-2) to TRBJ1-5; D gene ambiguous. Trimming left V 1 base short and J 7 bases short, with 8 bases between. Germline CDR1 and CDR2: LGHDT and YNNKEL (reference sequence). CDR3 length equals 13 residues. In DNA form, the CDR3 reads TGTGCCAGCAGCCAAGGTTTGGAACAGCCCCAGCATTTT. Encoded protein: CASSQGLEQPQHF.

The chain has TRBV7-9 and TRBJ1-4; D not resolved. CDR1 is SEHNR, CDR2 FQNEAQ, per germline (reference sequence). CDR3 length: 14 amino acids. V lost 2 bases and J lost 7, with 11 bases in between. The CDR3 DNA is TGTGCCAGCAGCTTAATGGGTAGCGGTGAAAAACTGTTTTTT. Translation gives CASSLMGSGEKLFF. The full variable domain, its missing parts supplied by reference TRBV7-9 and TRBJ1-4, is DTGVSQNPRHKITKRGQNVTFRCDPISEHNRLYWYRQTLGQGPEFLTYFQNEAQLEKSRLLSDRFSAERPKGSFSTLEIQRTEQGDSAMYLCASSLMGSGEKLFFGSGTQLSVL.

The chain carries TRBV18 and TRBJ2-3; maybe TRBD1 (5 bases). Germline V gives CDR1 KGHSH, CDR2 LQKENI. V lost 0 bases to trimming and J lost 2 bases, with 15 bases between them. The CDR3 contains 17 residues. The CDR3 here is CASSPPIPGSHTDTQYF. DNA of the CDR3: TGTGCCAGCTCACCACCGATTCCAGGGTCCCACACAGATACGCAGTATTTT. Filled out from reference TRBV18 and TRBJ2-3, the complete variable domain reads NAGVMQNPRHLVRRRGQEARLRCSPMKGHSHVYWYRQLPEEGLKFMVYLQKENIIDESGMPKERFSAEFPKEGPSILRIQQVVRGDSAAYFCASSPPIPGSHTDTQYFGPGTRLTVL.

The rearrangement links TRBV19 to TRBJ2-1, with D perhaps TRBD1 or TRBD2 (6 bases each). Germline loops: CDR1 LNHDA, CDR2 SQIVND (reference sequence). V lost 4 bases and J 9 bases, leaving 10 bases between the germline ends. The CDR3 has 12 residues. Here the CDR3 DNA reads TGTGCCAGTAGTAACAGGGAGGTTGAGCAGTTCTTC. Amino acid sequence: CASSNREVEQFF.

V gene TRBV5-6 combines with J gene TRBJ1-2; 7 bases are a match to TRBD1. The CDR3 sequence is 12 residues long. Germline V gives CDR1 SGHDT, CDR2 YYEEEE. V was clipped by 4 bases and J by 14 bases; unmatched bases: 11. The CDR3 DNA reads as TGTGCCAGCAGCAGCGGGGACAGCTGGAGAACCTTC. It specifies CASSSGDSWRTF.

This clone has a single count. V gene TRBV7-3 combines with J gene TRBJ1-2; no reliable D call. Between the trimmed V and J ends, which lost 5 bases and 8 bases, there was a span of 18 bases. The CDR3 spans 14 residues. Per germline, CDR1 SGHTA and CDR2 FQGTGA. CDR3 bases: TGTGCCAGCAGCCCTACACCCCACGAGGGAGGCTACACCTTC. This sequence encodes CASSPTPHEGGYTF.

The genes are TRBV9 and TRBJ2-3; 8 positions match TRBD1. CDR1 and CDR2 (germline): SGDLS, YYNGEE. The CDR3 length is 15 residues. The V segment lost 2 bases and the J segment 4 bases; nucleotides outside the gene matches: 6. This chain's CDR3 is CASSVQGAGADTQYF. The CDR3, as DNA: TGTGCCAGCAGCGTCCAGGGGGCAGGTGCAGATACGCAGTATTTT.

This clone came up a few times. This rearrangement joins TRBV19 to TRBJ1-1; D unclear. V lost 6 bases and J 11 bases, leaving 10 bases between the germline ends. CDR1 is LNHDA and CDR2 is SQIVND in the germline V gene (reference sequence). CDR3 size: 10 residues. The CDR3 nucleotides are TGTGCCAGTAGCCTAGGGCCGGCTTTCTTT. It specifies CASSLGPAFF.

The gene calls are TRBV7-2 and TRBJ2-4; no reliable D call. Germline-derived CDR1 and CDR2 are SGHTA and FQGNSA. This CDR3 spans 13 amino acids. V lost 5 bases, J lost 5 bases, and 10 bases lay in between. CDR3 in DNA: TGTGCCAGCAGCGGCGTGAACGAAAACATTCAGTACTTC. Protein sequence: CASSGVNENIQYF.